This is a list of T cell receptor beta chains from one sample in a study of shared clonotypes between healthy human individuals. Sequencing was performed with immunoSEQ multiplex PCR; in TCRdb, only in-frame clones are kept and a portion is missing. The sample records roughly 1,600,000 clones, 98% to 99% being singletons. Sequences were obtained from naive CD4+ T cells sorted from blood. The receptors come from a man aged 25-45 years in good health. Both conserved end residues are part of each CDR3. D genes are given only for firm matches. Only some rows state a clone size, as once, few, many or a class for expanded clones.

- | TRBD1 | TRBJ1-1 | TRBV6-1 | TGTGCCAGCAGTGAACTTGACAGGGTGTATACTGAAGCTTTCTTT | CASSELDRVYTEAFF
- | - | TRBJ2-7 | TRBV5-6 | TGTGCCAGCAGCTTGGGGCAGGGCTCCTTCGAGCAGTACTTC | CASSLGQGSFEQYF
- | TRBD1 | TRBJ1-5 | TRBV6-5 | TGTGCCAGCAGTTACCGGACAGGGAACAATCAGCCCCAGCATTTT | CASSYRTGNNQPQHF
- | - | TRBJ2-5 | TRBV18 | TGTGCCAGCTCACCACTGGCGGCAGTGTACCAAGAGACCCAGTACTTC | CASSPLAAVYQETQYF
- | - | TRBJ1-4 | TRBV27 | TGTGCCAGCAGTCCCCCCCCAGCAACTAATGAAAAACTGTTTTTT | CASSPPPATNEKLFF
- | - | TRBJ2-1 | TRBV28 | TGTGCCAGCAGTTTAAAGGGGTATGAGCAGTTCTTC | CASSLKGYEQFF
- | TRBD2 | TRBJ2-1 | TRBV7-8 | TGTGCCAGCAGCTTAAGTGACGGGAGGAACGAGGAAGAGCAGTTCTTC | CASSLSDGRNEEEQFF
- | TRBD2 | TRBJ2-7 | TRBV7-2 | TGTGCCAGCAGCCGGGGGGGCAGTAACTACGAGCAGTACTTC | CASSRGGSNYEQYF
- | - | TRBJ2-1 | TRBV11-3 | TGTGCCAGCAGCAGAGAAATGGGGGCCTACAATGAGCAGTTCTTC | CASSREMGAYNEQFF
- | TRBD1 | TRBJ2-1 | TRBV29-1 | TGCAGCGTTGAAGACCCCCGGGACAGGGGGCACAATGAGCAGTTCTTC | CSVEDPRDRGHNEQFF
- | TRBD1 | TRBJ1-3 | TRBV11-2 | TGTGCCAGCAGCAGTGACAGGGCCGGCACCATATATTTT | CASSSDRAGTIYF
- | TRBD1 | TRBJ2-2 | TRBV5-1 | TGCGCCAGCAGCCGGACAGGGGCCACCGGGGAGCTGTTTTTT | CASSRTGATGELFF
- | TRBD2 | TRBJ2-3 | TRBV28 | TGTGCCAGCAGTCCGCCGGGACTAGAAACAGATACGCAGTATTTT | CASSPPGLETDTQYF
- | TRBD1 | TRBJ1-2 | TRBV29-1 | TGCAGCGTTGCACAGGACAGGGATGTTCCTGGCTACACCTTC | CSVAQDRDVPGYTF
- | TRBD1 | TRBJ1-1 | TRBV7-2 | TGTGCCAGCAGACAGGGGGCGGACACTGAAGCTTTCTTT | CASRQGADTEAFF
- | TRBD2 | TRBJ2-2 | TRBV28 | TGTGCCAGTTGGGGTAGCGGGAGGGCCGGGGAGCTGTTTTTT | CASWGSGRAGELFF
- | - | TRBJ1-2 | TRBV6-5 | TGTGCCAGCAGTTACTCAGGGACGTCGACTAGTACCTTC | CASSYSGTSTSTF
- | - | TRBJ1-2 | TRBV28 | TGTGCCAGCAGAGGGGTTCTAGCTAACTATGGCTACACCTTC | CASRGVLANYGYTF
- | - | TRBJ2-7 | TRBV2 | TGTGCCAGCAGGGGTCCTCGAGGGCCCTACGAGCAGTACTTC | CASRGPRGPYEQYF
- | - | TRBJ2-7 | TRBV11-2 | TGTGCCAGCAGCTTAGGGGCAAGCTACGAGCAGTACTTC | CASSLGASYEQYF
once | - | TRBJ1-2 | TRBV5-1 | TGCGCCAGCAGCACCGACAGGTCTGGCTACACCTTC | CASSTDRSGYTF
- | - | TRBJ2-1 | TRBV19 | TGTGCCAGTAGTGTCGGTTACAATGAGCAGTTCTTC | CASSVGYNEQFF
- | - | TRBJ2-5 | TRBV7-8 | TGTGCCAGCAGCCCCGGGAGTCTTGGAGAGACCCAGTACTTC | CASSPGSLGETQYF
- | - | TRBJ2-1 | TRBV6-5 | TGTGCCAGCAGCTACTCCTACGGGCAGTATGAGCAGTTCTTC | CASSYSYGQYEQFF
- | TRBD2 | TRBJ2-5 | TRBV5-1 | TGCGCCAGCAGCCCCGCCGGGGGGGTAGGGGAGACCCAGTACTTC | CASSPAGGVGETQYF
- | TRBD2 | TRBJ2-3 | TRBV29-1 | TGCAGCGCCAGCGGGACTCTGCGAGATACGCAGTATTTT | CSASGTLRDTQYF